This TCR beta chain was sequenced during a study of T cells in Graves' hyperthyroidism and ophthalmopathy. Study-level points and caveats: The model's output predicted ophthalmopathy at a median of roughly 6.9 months prior to onset.

Comment on this clonotype: No antigen is known for it.

RNA transcripts were the template for amplifying TCR beta CDR3 regions. HTBI primers were the set used in a first-round RT-PCR of the TCR CDR3. TCRdb re-called the multiplex PCR reads with MiXCR, one entry per CDR3 protein. The table records about 300,000 distinct CDR3 sequences, around a fifth of them present only once. The CDR3 is made up of 13 amino acids. CDR1 and CDR2 (germline): MNHNS, SASEGT. V lost 6 bases and J 8 bases, leaving 14 bases between the germline ends. The sample consisted of blood. This TCR was sampled from a man aged 50-59 years with Graves' ophthalmopathy. V and J are TRBV6-1 and TRBJ2-1, with TRBD1 as a possible D gene (6 bases). The CDR3, as DNA: TGTGCCAGCAGGGACGGGACAATAGATGAGCAGTTCTTC. Protein sequence: CASRDGTIDEQFF.